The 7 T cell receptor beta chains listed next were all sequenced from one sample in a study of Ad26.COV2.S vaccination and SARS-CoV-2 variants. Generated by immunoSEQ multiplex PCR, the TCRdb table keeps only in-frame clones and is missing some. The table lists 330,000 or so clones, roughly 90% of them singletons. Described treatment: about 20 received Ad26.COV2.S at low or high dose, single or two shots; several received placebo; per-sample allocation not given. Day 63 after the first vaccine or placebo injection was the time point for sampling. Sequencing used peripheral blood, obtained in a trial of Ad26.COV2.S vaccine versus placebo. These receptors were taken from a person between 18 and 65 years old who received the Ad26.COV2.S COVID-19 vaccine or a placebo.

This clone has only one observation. CDR3 region: CASSSRRPHWGEQYV. CDR3 DNA sequence: TGCGCCAGCTCCTCACGACGGCCACATTGGGGCGAGCAGTACGTC. V and J are TRBV23-1 and TRBJ2-7; D gene unclear. TRBV23-1 is treated as an ORF (open reading frame) with a function not yet certain. The CDR3 is made up of 15 amino acids. V was trimmed by 8 bases and J by 6 bases, leaving 23 bases between them.

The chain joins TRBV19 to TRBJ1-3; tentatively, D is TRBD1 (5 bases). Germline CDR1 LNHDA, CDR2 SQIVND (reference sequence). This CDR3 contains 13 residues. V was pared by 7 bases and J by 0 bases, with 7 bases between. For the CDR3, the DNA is TGTGCCAGTACCGACAGCTCTGGAAACACCATATATTTT. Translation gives CASTDSSGNTIYF. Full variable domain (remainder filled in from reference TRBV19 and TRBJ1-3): DGGITQSPKYLFRKEGQNVTLSCEQNLNHDAMYWYRQDPGQGLRLIYYSQIVNDFQKGDIAEGYSVSREKKESFPLTVTSAQKNPTAFYLCASTDSSGNTIYFGEGSWLTVV.

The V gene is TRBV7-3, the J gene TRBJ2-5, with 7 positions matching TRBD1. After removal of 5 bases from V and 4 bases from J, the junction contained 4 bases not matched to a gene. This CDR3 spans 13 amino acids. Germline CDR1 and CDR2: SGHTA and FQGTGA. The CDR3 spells CASSPTGSETQYF. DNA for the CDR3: TGTGCCAGCAGCCCGACAGGGTCAGAGACCCAGTACTTC.

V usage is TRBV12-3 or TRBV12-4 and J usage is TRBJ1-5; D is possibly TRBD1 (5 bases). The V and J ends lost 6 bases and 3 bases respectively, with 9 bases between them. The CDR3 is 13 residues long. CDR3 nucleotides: TGTGCCAGCAGGGGGCCACTCAATCAGCCCCAGCATTTT. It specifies CASRGPLNQPQHF.

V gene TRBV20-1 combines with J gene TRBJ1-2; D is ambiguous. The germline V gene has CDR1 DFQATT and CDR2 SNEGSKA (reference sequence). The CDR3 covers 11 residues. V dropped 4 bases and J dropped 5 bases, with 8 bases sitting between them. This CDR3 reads CSANSIYGYTF. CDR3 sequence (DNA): TGCAGTGCTAACAGCATTTATGGCTACACCTTC.

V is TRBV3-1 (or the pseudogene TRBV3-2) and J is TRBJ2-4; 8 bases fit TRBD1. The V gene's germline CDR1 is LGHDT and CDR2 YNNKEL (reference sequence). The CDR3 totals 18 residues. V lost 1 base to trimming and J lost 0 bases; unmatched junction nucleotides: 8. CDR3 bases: TGTGCCAGCAGCCAAGGCGGGACAGGACCTTTAGCCAAAAACATTCAGTACTTC. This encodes CASSQGGTGPLAKNIQYF.

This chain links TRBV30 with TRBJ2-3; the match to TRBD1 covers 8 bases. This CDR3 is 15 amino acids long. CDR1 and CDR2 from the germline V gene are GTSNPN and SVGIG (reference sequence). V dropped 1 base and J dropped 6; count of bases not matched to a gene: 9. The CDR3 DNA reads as TGTGCCTGGAGTGGCCCGACAGGGGCGGGGGATACGCAGTATTTT. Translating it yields CAWSGPTGAGDTQYF.